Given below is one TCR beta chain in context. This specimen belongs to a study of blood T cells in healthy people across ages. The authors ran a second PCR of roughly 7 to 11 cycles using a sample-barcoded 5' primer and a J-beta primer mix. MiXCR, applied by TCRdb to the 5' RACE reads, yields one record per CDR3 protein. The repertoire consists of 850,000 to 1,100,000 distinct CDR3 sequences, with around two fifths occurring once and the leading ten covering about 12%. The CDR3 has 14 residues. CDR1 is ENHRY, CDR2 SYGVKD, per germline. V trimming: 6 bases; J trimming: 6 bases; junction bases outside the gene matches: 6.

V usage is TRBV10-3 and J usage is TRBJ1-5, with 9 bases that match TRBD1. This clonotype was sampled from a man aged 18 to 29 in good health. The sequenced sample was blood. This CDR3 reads CAISRTGEGQPQHF. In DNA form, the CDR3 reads TGTGCCATCAGCCGGACAGGGGAGGGTCAGCCCCAGCATTTT.